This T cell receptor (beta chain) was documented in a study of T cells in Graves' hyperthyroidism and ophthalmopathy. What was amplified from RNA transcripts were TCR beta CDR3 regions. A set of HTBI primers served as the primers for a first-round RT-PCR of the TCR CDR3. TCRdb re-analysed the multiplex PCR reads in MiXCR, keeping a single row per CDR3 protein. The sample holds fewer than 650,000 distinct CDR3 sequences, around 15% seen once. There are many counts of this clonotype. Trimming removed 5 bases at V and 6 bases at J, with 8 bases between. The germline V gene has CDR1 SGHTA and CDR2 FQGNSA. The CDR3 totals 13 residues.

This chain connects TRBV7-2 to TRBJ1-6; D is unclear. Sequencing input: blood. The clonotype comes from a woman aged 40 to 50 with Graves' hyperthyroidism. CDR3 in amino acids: CASSPSPNSPLHF. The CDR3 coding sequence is TGTGCCAGCAGCCCTAGCCCTAATTCACCCCTCCACTTT.